This T cell receptor beta chain was identified during a study of beta chain features in type 1 diabetes. About the study: Cell yields, age and gender were similar between patients and healthy donors.

The authors obtained over 95% purity in all sorted populations. General study results and limits: It was among patients, rather than healthy donors, that naive, central memory and Treg TCRB repertoires appeared more similar. Across all four CD4+ subsets, people with type 1 diabetes showed modestly shorter TCRB CDR3s.

The sequenced template was cDNA made from the entire isolated RNA. The repertoire was sequenced with immunoSEQ multiplex PCR; TCRdb's copy has only in-frame clones and lacks some. The profile shows more than 550,000 clones, around 15% of them singletons. This clone was observed a few times. The antigen remains unidentified. Sequenced sample: naive CD4+ T cells from blood. The TCR originated in a man aged 18 to 30 with type 1 diabetes.

This chain's CDR3 is CASTRTGGGRYGYTF. The CDR3 coding sequence is TGTGCCAGCACCCGGACAGGGGGTGGAAGATATGGCTACACCTTC. This chain uses TRBV27 with TRBJ1-2; TRBD1 aligns across 10 bases. J gave up 5 bases and V 7 bases, and 10 bases lay outside the gene matches. The CDR3 sequence is 15 residues long. The germline V gene has CDR1 MNHEY and CDR2 SMNVEV (reference sequence).